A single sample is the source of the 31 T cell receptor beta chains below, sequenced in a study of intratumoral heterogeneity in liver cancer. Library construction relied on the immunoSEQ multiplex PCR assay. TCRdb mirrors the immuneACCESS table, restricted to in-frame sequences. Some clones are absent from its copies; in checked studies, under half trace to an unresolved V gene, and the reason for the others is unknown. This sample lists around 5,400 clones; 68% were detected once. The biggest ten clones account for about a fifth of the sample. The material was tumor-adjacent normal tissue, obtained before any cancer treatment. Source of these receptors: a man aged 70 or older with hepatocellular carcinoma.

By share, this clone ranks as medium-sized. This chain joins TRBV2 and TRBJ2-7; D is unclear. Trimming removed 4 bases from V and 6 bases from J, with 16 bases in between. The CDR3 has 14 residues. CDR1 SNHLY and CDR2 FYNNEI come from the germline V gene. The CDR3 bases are TGTGCCAGCAGTGTGGCGGCCAGCTCTGGCGAGCAGTACGTC. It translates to CASSVAASSGEQYV.

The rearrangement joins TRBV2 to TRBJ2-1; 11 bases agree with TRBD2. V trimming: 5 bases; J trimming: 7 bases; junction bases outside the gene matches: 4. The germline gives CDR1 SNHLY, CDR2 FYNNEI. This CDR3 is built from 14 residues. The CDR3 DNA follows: TGTGCCAGCAGTCCGGGACTAGCGGAAAATGAGCAGTTCTTC. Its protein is CASSPGLAENEQFF.

The CDR3 nucleotides are TGTGCCAGCAGGGATGGACAGGGATCCTACAATGAGCAGTTCTTC. Translation gives CASRDGQGSYNEQFF. V usage is TRBV6-5 and J usage is TRBJ2-1; 8 positions agree with TRBD1. V dropped 6 bases and J dropped 1; count of bases not matched to a gene: 5. The CDR3 is made up of 15 amino acids. The germline V gene encodes CDR1 MNHEY and CDR2 SVGAGI.

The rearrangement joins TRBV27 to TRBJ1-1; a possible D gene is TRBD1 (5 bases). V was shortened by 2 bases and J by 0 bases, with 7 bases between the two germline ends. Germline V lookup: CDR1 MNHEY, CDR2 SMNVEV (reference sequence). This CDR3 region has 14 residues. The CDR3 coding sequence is TGTGCCAGCAGTTTAACAGGAATGAACACTGAAGCTTTCTTT. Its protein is CASSLTGMNTEAFF.

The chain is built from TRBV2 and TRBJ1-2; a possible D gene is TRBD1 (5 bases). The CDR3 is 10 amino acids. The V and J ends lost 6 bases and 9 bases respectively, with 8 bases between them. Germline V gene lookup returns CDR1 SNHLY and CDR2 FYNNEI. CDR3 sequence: CASRGRSYTF. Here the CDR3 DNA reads TGTGCCAGCAGGGGACGAAGCTACACCTTC.

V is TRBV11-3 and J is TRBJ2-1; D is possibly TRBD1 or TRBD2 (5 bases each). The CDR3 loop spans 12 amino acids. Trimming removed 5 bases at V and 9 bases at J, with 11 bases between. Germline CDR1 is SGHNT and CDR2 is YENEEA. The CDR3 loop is CASSGGGAEQFF. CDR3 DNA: TGTGCCAGCAGCGGGGGTGGCGCTGAGCAGTTCTTC. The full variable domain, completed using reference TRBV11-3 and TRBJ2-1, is EAGVVQSPRYKIIEKKQPVAFWCNPISGHNTLYWYLQNLGQGPELLIRYENEEAVDDSQLPKDRFSAERLKGVDSTLKIQPAELGDSAVYLCASSGGGAEQFFGPGTRLTVL.

DNA of the CDR3: TGTGCCAGCAGTGAATTAGGACACCTGAACACCGGGGAGCTGTTTTTT. Its protein is CASSELGHLNTGELFF. The rearrangement joins TRBV6-1 to TRBJ2-2; D perhaps matches TRBD1 (5 bases). The germline V gene has CDR1 MNHNS and CDR2 SASEGT. The CDR3 loop spans 16 amino acids. Trimming took 2 bases from V and 1 from J, leaving 11 bases between them.

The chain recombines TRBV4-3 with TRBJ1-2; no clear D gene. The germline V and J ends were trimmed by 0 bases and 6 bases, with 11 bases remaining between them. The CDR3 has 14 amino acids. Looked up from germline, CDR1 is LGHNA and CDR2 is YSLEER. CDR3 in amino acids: CASSQDTDLDGYTF. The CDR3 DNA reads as TGCGCCAGCAGCCAAGATACGGATCTGGATGGCTACACCTTC.

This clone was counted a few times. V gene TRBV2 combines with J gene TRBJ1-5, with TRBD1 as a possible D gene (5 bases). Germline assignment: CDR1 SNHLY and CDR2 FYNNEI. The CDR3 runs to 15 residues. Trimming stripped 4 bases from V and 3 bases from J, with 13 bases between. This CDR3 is CASSASDNPNQPQHF. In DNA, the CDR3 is TGTGCCAGCAGTGCGTCGGACAACCCCAATCAGCCCCAGCATTTT.

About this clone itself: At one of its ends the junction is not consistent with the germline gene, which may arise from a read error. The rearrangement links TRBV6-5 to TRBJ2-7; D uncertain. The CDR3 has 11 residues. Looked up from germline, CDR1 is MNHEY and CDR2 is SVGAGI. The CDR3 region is CAGSSIYEQYF. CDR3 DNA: TGTGCCGGCAGCAGTATCTACGAGCAGTACTTC.

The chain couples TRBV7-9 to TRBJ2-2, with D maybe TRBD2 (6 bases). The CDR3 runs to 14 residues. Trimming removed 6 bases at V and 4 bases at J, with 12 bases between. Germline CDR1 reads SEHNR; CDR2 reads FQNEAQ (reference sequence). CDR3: CASRPGEPTGELFF. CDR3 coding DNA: TGTGCCAGCAGGCCGGGAGAACCCACCGGGGAGCTGTTTTTT. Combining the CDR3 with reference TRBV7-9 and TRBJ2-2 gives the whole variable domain DTGVSQNPRHKITKRGQNVTFRCDPISEHNRLYWYRQTLGQGPEFLTYFQNEAQLEKSRLLSDRFSAERPKGSFSTLEIQRTEQGDSAMYLCASRPGEPTGELFFGEGSRLTVL.

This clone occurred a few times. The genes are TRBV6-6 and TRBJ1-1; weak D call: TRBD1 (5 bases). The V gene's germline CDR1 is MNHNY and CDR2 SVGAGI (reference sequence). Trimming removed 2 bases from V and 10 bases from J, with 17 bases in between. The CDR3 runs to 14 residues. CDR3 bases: TGTGCCAGCAGTTACGGCCCACCCAGGGAGGGAGCTTTCTTT. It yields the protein CASSYGPPREGAFF.

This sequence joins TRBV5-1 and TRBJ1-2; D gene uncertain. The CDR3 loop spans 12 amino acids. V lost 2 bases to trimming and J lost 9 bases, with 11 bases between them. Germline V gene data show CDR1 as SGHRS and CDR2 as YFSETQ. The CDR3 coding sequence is TGCGCCAGCAGCTTCGGAAGGCAACGCTACACCTTC. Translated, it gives CASSFGRQRYTF.

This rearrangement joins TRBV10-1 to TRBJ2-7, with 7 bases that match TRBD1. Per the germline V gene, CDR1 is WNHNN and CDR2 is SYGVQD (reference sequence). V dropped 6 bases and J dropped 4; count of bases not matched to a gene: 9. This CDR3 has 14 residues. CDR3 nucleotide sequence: TGCGCCAGCAGCTTAGGGACAGAAAAATACGAGCAGTACGTC. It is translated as CASSLGTEKYEQYV.

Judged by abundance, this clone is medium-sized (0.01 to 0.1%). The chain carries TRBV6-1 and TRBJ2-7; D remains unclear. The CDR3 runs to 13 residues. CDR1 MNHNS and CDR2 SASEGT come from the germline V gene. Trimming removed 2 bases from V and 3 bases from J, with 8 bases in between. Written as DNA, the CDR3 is TGTGCCAGCAGTGAACACCTGGACTACGAGCAGTACTTC. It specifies CASSEHLDYEQYF.

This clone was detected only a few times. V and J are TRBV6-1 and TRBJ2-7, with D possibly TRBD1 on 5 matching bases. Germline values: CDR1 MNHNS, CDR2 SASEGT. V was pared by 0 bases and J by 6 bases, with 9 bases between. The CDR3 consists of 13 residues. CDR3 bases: TGTGCCAGCAGTGAAGCATCAGGGATCGAGCAGTACGTC. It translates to CASSEASGIEQYV.

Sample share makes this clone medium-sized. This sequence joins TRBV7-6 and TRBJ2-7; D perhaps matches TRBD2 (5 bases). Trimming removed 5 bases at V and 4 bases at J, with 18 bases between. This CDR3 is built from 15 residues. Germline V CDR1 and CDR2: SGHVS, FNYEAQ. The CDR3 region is CASSRARGQLYEQYF. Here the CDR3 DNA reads TGTGCCAGCAGCCGGGCTCGAGGGCAGTTATACGAGCAGTACTTC.

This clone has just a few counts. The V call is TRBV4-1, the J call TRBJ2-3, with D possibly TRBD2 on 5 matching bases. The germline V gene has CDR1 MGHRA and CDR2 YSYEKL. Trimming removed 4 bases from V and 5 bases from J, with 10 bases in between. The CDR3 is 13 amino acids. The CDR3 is CASSPGLEDTQYF. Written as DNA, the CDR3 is TGCGCCAGCAGCCCCGGACTGGAAGATACGCAGTATTTT.

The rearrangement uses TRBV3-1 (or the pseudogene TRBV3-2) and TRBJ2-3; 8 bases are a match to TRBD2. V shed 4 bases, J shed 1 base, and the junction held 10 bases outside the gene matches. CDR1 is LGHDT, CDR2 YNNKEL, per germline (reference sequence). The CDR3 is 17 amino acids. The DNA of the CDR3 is TGTGCCAGCAGCCCGACGGAGCGGGGGCTCGGCACAGATACGCAGTATTTT. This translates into CASSPTERGLGTDTQYF.

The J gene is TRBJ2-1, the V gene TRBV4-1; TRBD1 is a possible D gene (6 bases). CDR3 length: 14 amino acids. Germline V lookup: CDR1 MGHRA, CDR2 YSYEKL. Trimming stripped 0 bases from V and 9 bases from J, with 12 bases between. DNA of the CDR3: TGCGCCAGCAGCCAAGACCCGACAGGTCGTGAGCAGTTCTTC. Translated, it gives CASSQDPTGREQFF.

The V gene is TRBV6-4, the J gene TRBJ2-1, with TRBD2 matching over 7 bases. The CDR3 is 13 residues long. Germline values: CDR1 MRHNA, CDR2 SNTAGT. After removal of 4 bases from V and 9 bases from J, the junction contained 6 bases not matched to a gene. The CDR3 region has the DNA TGTGCCAGCAGTGGACTAGCTTCCGGTGAGCAGTTCTTC. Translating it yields CASSGLASGEQFF.

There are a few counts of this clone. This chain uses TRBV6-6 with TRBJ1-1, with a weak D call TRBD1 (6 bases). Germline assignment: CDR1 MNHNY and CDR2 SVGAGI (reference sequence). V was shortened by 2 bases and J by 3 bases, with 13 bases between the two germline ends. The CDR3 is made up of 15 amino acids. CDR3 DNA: TGTGCCAGCAGTTACAATGGGGGCCGATACACTGAAGCTTTCTTT. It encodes CASSYNGGRYTEAFF.

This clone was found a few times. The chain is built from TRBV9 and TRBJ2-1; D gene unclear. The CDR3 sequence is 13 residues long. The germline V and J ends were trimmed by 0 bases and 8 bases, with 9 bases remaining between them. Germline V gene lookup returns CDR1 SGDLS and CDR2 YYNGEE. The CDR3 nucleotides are TGTGCCAGCAGCGTAGTCCAGCTTGATGAGCAGTTCTTC. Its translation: CASSVVQLDEQFF.

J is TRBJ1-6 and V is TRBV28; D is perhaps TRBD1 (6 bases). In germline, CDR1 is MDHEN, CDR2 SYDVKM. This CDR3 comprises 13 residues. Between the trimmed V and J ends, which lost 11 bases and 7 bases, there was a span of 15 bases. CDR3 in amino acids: CAGRQDLNSPLHF. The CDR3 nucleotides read TGTGCCGGGAGACAGGACCTCAATTCACCCCTCCACTTT.

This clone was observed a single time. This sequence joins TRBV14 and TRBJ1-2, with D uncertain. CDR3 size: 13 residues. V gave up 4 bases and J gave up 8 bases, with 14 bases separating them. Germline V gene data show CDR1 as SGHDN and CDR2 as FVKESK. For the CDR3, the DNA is TGTGCCAGCAGCCTCACCCTTTTAGGGGGCTACACCTTC. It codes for CASSLTLLGGYTF. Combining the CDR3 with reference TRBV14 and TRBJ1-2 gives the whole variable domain EAGVTQFPSHSVIEKGQTVTLRCDPISGHDNLYWYRRVMGKEIKFLLHFVKESKQDESGMPNNRFLAERTGGTYSTLKVQPAELEDSGVYFCASSLTLLGGYTFGSGTRLTVV.

CDR3 sequence reads: CASSPPGPGTGNIQYF. The CDR3 coding sequence is TGTGCCAGCTCACCACCGGGGCCAGGGACGGGAAACATTCAGTACTTC. The V call is TRBV18, the J call TRBJ2-4; either TRBD1 or TRBD2 may fit D (5 bases each). The CDR3 is 16 amino acids. Germline CDR1 KGHSH, CDR2 LQKENI. Trimming left V 0 bases short and J 6 bases short, with 15 bases between.

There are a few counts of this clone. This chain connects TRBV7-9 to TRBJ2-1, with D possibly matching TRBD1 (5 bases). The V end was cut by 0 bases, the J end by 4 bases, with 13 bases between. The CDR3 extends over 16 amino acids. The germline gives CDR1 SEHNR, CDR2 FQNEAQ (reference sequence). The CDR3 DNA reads TGTGCCAGCAGCTTAGCTGGCGGCAGGGTATACAATGAGCAGTTCTTC. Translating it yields CASSLAGGRVYNEQFF.

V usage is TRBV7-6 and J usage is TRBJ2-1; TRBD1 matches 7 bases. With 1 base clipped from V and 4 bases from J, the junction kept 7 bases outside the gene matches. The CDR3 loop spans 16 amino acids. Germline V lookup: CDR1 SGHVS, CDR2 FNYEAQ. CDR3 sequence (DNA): TGTGCCAGCAGCTTAGTCGGCAGGGGGATTTACAATGAGCAGTTCTTC. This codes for CASSLVGRGIYNEQFF.

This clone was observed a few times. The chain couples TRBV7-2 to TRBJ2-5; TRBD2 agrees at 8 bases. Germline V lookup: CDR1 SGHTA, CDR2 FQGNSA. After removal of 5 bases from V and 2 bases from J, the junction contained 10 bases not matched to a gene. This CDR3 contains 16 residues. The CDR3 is CASSTYREGPQETQYF. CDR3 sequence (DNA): TGTGCCAGCAGCACCTACCGGGAGGGCCCTCAAGAGACCCAGTACTTC. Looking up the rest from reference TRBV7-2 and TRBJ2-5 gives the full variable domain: GAGVSQSPSNKVTEKGKDVELRCDPISGHTALYWYRQSLGQGLEFLIYFQGNSAPDKSGLPSDRFSAERTGGSVSTLTIQRTQQEDSAVYLCASSTYREGPQETQYFGPGTRLLVL.

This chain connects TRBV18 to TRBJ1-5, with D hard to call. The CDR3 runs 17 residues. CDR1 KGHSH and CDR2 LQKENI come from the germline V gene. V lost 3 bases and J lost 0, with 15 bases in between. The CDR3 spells CASSPEVGRSSNQPQHF. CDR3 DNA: TGTGCCAGCTCACCCGAAGTAGGTCGGTCTAGCAATCAGCCCCAGCATTTT.

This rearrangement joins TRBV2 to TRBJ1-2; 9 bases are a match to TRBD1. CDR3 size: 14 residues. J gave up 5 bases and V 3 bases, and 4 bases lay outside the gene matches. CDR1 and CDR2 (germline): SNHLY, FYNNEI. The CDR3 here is CASSEGTGSYGYTF. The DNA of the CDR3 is TGTGCCAGCAGTGAGGGGACAGGGAGTTATGGCTACACCTTC.